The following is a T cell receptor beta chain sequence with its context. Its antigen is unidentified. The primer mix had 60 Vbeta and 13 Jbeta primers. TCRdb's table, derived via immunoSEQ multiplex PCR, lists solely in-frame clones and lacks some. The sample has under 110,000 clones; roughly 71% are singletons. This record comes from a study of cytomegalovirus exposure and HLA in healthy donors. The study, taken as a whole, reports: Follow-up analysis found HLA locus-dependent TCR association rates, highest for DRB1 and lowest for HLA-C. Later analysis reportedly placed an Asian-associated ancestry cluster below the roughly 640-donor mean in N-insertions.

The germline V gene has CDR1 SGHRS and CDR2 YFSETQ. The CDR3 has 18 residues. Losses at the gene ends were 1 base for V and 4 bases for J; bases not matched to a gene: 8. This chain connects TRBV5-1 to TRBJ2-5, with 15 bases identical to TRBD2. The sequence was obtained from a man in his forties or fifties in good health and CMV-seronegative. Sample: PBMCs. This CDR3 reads CASSLTGLAGGRAETQYF. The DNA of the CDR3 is TGCGCCAGCAGCTTGACAGGACTAGCGGGGGGGCGAGCAGAGACCCAGTACTTC.